The present T cell receptor beta chain was sequenced within a study of cytomegalovirus exposure and HLA in healthy donors. Germline CDR1 and CDR2: GTSNPN and SVGIG (reference sequence). The CDR3 runs 14 residues. Trimming removed 3 bases from V and 0 bases from J, with 9 bases in between. Both 60 Vbeta primers and 13 Jbeta primers went into the PCR. The protocol was immunoSEQ multiplex PCR, while the TCRdb copy is restricted to in-frame clones and leaves out a portion. This sample has about 82,000 clones, with 70% to 80% found just once. The origin of this receptor is a human donor in good health. Sequences were obtained from PBMCs. The chain uses TRBV30 and TRBJ2-1; no definite D call. CDR3 sequence: CAWRGESSYNEQFF. The DNA of the CDR3 is TGTGCCTGGAGGGGCGAGAGCTCCTACAATGAGCAGTTCTTC. Using reference TRBV30 and TRBJ2-1 for the parts outside the CDR3, the full variable domain is SQTIHQWPATLVQPVGSPLSLECTVEGTSNPNLYWYRQAAGRGLQLLFYSVGIGQISSEVPQNLSASRPQDRQFILSSKKLLLSDSGFYLCAWRGESSYNEQFFGPGTRLTVL.